The present T cell receptor beta chain was sequenced within a study of blood T cell repertoires in COVID-19. Turning to the study itself: From the United States, Italy and Spain came samples of acute and convalescent COVID-19. PBMCs, B-cell-depleted T cells, or T cells were the source of the cDNA or gDNA that made up the material.

This CDR3 is 15 amino acids long. V lost 3 bases, J lost 2 bases, and 12 bases lay in between. Germline values: CDR1 KGHSH, CDR2 LQKENI. In the authors' workflow: It was from reference gene primer amplification that nucleated cell counts were estimated. TCRdb keeps only in-frame clones here, not all; method: immunoSEQ multiplex PCR. Clonal size and the V and J genes are those of that table, whereas D and trimming came from the DNA. The sample has approximately 300,000 clones; roughly 91% are singletons. The receptor's source is a man younger than 40 with acute or convalescent COVID-19. Material for sequencing was peripheral blood. This chain joins TRBV18 and TRBJ2-3; weak D call: TRBD1 (5 bases). CDR3 amino acids: CASSPQGADTDTQYF. The CDR3 bases are TGTGCCAGCTCACCTCAGGGCGCTGACACAGATACGCAGTATTTT.